In its sample, the clone carrying this T cell receptor beta chain was seen a few times. From the 5' RACE reads, TCRdb called clonotypes with MiXCR, one entry per CDR3 protein. The sample has just under 600,000 distinct CDR3 sequences; approximately 12% are singletons. The data belong to a study of T cells after yellow fever vaccination. This material consisted of PBMCs, taken on the day of the yellow fever booster vaccination. This sequence originates from a man in his thirties or forties who received the YFV17D yellow fever vaccine.

For the CDR3, the DNA is TGTGCCAGCAGCCAAGATGTGTCAGGCAGGACTGAAGCTTTCTTT. Translated, it gives CASSQDVSGRTEAFF. J is TRBJ1-1 and V is TRBV4-2, with unresolved D. Germline V CDR1 and CDR2: LGHNA, YNFKEQ. This CDR3 is 15 amino acids long. V dropped 0 bases and J dropped 5 bases, with 13 bases sitting between them.